This T cell receptor (beta chain) emerged from a study of T cells in Graves' hyperthyroidism and ophthalmopathy. The wider study: Peripheral blood collection took place at initial diagnosis, before any treatment. General study results and limits: Most clonotypes expanded in thyroid above 0.001 were likewise present in blood.

V shed 6 bases and J shed 6 bases, with 16 bases lying between them. Germline CDR1 reads MNHNY; CDR2 reads SVGAGI (reference sequence). The CDR3 runs 14 residues. RNA transcripts provided the source from which TCR beta CDR3 regions were amplified. TCR CDR3 underwent first-round RT-PCR with the HTBI primer set. TCRdb analysed the multiplex PCR reads with MiXCR anew, one entry per CDR3 protein. Of 600,000 to 800,000 distinct CDR3 sequences in the sample, roughly a third were seen once. This clonotype came up a few times. Its target is unknown. The sample taken for sequencing was blood. The genes are TRBV6-6 and TRBJ2-3; maybe TRBD2 (5 bases). The TCR comes from a middle-aged woman with Graves' hyperthyroidism. CDR3 DNA sequence: TGTGCCAGCAGCTCGGGGTTGGAGAGGGATACGCAGTATTTT. It translates to CASSSGLERDTQYF.